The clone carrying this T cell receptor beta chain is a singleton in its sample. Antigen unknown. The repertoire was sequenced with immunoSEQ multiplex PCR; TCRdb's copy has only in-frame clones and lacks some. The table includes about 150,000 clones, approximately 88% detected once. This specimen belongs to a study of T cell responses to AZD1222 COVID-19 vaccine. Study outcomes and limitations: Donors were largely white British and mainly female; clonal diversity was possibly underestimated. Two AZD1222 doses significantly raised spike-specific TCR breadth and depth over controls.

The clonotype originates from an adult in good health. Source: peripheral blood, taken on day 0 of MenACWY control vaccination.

This CDR3 is CASSGRTGNEKLFF. CDR3 coding DNA: TGTGCCAGCAGTGGACGGACAGGGAATGAAAAACTGTTTTTT. This chain links TRBV25-1 with TRBJ1-4; the match to TRBD1 covers 8 bases. This CDR3 comprises 14 residues. V lost 4 bases and J lost 5; bases outside the gene matches: 3. CDR1 is MGHDK and CDR2 is SYGVNS in the germline V gene. The variable domain in full, completed from reference TRBV25-1 and TRBJ1-4, reads EADIYQTPRYLVIGTGKKITLECSQTMGHDKMYWYQQDPGMELHLIHYSYGVNSTEKGDLSSESTVSRIRTEHFPLTLESARPSHTSQYLCASSGRTGNEKLFFGSGTQLSVL.